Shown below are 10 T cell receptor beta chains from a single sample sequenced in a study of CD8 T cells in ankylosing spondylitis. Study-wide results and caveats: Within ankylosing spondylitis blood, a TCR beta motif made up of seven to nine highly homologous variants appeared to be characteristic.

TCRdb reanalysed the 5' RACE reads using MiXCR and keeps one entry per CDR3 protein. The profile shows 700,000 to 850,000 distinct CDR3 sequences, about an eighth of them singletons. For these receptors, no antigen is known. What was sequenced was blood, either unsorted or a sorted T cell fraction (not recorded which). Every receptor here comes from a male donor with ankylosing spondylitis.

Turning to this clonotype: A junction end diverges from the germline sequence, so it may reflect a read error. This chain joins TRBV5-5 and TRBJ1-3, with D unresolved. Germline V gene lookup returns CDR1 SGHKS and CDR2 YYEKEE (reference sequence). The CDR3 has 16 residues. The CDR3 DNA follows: TGTGCCAGCAGCTTCTATGGAGGGCAAACTGGAAACCCCATATATTTT. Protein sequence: CASSFYGGQTGNPIYF.

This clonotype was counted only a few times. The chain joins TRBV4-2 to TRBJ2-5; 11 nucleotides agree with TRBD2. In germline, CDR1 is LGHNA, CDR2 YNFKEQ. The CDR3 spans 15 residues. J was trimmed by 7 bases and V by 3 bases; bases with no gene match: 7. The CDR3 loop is CASSQTSGDAGTQYF. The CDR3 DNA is TGTGCCAGCAGCCAGACTAGCGGGGATGCGGGGACCCAGTACTTC.

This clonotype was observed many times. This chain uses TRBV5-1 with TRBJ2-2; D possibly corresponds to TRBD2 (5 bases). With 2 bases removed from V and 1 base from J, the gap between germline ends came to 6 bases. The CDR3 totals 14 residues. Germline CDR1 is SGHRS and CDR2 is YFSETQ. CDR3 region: CASSLSGNTGELFF. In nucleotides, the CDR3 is TGCGCCAGCAGCTTAAGCGGGAACACCGGGGAGCTGTTTTTT.

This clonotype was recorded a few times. The CDR3 DNA reads as TGCAGCGGGCTGATAGGGGACCAGGCTTTCTTT. This translates into CSGLIGDQAFF. This chain connects TRBV29-1 to TRBJ1-1; D might be TRBD1 (5 bases). V was pared by 7 bases and J by 11 bases, with 17 bases between. From germline, CDR1 is SQVTM and CDR2 ANQGSEA. This CDR3 contains 11 residues.

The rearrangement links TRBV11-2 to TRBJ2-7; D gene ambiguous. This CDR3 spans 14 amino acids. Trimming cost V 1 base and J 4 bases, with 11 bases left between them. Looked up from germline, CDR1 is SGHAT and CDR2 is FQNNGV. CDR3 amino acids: CASSLGTQEYEQYF. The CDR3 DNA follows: TGTGCCAGCAGCTTAGGCACCCAGGAATACGAGCAGTACTTC. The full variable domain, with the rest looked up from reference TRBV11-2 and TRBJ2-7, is EAGVAQSPRYKIIEKRQSVAFWCNPISGHATLYWYQQILGQGPKLLIQFQNNGVVDDSQLPKDRFSAERLKGVDSTLKIQPAKLEDSAVYLCASSLGTQEYEQYFGPGTRLTVT.

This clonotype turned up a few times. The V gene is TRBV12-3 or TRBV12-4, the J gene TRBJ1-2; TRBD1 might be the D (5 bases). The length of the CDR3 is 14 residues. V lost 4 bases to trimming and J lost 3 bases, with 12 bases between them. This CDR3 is CASSYRSQDYGYTF. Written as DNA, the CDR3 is TGTGCCAGCAGTTACAGGTCACAGGACTATGGCTACACCTTC.

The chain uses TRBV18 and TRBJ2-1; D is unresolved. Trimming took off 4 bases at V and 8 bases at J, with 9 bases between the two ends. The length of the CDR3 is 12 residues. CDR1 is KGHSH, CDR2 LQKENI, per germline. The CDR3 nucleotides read TGTGCCAGCTCACTTGCGGTCCATGAGCAGTTCTTC. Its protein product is CASSLAVHEQFF. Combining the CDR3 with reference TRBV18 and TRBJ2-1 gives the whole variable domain NAGVMQNPRHLVRRRGQEARLRCSPMKGHSHVYWYRQLPEEGLKFMVYLQKENIIDESGMPKERFSAEFPKEGPSILRIQQVVRGDSAAYFCASSLAVHEQFFGPGTRLTVL.

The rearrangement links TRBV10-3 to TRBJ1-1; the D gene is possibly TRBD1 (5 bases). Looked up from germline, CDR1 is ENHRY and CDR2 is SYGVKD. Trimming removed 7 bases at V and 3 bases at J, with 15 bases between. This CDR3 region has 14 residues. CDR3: CAITPAGRHTEAFF. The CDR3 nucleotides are TGTGCCATCACCCCCGCAGGGCGCCACACTGAAGCTTTCTTT.

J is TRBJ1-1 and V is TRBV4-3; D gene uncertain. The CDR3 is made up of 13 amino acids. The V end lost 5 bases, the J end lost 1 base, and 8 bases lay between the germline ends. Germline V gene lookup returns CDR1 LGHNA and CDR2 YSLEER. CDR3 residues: CASSSLSNTEAFF. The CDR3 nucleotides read TGCGCCAGCAGCTCGCTCTCGAACACTGAAGCTTTCTTT.

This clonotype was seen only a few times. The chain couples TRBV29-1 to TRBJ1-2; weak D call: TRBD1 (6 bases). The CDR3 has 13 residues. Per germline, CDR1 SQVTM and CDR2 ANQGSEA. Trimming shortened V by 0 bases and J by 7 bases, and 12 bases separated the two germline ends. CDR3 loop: CSVEDLGGSGYTF. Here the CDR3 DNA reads TGCAGCGTTGAAGATCTCGGGGGCTCTGGCTACACCTTC. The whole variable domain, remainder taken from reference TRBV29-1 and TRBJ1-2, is SAVISQKPSRDICQRGTSLTIQCQVDSQVTMMFWYRQQPGQSLTLIATANQGSEATYESGFVIDKFPISRPNLTFSTLTVSNMSPEDSSIYLCSVEDLGGSGYTFGSGTRLTVV.